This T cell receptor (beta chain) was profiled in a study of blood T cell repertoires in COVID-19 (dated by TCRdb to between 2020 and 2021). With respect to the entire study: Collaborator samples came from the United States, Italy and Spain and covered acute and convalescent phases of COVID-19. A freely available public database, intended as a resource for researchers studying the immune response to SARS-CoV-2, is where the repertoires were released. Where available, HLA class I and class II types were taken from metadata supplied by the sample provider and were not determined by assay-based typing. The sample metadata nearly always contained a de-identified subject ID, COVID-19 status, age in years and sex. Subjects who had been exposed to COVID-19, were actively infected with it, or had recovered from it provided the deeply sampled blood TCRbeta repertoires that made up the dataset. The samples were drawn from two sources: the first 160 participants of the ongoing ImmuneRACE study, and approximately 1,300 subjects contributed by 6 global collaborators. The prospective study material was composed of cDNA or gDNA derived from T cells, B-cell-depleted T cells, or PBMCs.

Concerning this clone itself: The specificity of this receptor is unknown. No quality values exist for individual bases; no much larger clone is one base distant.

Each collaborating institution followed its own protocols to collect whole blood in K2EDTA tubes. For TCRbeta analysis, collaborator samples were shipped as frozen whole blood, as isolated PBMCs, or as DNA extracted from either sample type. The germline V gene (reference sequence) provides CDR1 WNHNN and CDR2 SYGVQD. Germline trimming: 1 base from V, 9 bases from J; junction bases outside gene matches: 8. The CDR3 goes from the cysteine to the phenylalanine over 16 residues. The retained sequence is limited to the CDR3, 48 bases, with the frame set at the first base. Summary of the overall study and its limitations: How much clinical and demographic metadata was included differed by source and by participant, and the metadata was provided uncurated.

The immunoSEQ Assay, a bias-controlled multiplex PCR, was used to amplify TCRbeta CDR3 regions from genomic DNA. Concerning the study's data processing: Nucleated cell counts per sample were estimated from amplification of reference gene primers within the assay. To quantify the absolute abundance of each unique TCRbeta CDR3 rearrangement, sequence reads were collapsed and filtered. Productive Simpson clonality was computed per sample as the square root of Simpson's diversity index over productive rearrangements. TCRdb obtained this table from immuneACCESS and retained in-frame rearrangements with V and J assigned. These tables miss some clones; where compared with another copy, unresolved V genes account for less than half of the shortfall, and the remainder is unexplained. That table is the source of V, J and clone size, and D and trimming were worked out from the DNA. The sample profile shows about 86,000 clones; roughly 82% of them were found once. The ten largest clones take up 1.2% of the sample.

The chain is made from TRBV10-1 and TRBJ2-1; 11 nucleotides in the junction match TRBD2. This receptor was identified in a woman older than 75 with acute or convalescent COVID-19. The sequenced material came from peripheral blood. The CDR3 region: CASSEYGLAGGREQFF. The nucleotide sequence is TGCGCCAGCAGTGAGTATGGGCTAGCGGGAGGTCGTGAGCAGTTCTTC.